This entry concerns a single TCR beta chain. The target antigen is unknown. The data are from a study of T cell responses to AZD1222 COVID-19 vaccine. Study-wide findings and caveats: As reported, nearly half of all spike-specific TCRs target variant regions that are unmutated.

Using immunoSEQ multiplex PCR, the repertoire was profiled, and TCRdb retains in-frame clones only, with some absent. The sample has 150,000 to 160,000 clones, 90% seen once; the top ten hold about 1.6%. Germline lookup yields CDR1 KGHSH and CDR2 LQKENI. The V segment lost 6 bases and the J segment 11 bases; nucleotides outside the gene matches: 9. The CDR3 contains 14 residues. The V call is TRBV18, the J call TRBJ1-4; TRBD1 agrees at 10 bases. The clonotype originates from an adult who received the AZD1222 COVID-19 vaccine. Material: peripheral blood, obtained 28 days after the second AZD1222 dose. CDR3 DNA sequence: TGTGCCAGCTCCCCTGGACAGGGGGGCGTGAAACTGTTTTTT. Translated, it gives CASSPGQGGVKLFF.